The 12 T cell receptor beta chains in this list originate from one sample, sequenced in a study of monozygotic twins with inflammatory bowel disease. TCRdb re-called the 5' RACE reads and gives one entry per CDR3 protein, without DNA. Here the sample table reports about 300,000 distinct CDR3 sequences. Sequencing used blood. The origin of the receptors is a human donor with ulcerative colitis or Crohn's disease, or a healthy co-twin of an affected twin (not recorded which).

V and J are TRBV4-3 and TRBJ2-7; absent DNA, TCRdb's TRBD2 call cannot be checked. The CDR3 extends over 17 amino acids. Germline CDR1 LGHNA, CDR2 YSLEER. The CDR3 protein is CASSQDLGLAGVTPWYF.

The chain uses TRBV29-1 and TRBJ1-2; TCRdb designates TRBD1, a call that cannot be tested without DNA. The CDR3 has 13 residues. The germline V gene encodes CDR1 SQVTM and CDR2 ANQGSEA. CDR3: CSVQGGFNYGYTF.

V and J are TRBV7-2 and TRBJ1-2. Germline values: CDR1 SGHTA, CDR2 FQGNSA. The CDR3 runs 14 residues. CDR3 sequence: CASSLVVADYGYTF.

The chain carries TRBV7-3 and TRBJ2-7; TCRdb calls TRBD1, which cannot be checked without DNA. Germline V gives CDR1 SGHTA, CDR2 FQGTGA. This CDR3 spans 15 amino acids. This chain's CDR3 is CASSVTGYNSYEQYF. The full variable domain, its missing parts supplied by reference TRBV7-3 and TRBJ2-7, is GAGVSQTPSNKVTEKGKYVELRCDPISGHTALYWYRQSLGQGPEFLIYFQGTGAADDSGLPNDRFFAVRPEGSVSTLKIQRTERGDSAVYLCASSVTGYNSYEQYFGPGTRLTVT.

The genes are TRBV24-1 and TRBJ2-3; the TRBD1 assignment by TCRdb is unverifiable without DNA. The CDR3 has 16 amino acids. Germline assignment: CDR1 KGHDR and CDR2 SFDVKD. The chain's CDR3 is CATSPHRQGGEDTQYF.

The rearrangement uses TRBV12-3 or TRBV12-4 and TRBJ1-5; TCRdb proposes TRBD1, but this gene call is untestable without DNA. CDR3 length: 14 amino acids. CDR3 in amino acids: CASSVGQGKIPQHF.

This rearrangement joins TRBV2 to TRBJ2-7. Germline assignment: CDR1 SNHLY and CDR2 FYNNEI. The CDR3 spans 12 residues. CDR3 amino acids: CASSHDNYEQYF.

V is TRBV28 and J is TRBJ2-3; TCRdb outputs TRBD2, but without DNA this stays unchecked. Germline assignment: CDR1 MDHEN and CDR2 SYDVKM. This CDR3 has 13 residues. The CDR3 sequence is CASRADLTDTQYF.

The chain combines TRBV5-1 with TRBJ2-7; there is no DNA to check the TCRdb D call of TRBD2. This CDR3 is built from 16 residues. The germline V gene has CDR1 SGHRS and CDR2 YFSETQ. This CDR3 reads CASSLNGGIFPYEQYF.

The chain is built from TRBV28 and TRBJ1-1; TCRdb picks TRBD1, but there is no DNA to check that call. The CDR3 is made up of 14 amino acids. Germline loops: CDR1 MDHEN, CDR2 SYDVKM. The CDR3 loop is CASRYGTPYTEAFF.

This CDR3 reads CSAGIGGNEKLFF. The chain combines TRBV20-1 with TRBJ1-4; TCRdb gives TRBD1 as the D gene, but with no DNA this cannot be confirmed. CDR1 is DFQATT and CDR2 is SNEGSKA in the germline V gene (reference sequence). The CDR3 length is 13 residues.

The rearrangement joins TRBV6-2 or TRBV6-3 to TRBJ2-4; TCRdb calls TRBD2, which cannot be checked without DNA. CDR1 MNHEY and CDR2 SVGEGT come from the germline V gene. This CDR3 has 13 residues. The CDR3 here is CASNTGGPGIQYF.